This T cell receptor beta chain was captured by sequencing in a study of CD8+CD57+ T cells in acquired aplastic anemia. Whole-study context: DNA recovered from sorted CD4+ and CD8+ cells had a mean of approximately 3.5 ug.

Selection for sequencing was limited to patients who had shown CD8+CD57+ cell expansion by flow cytometry. Note on this clonotype: What it binds is unknown. A much larger clone differs from this one at a single base, so this may be a read error.

This CDR3 spans 17 amino acids. Trimming took 7 bases from V and 7 from J; bases not matched to a gene: 23. Germline loops: CDR1 DFQATT, CDR2 SNEGSKA (reference sequence). Study-level results: CD8+ Simpson's diversity did not differ significantly between patients and controls. Both patients and controls carried the same twenty-nine CD8+ CDR3 sequences.

Researchers used genomic DNA as the template to profile TCR beta VDJ and CDR3. TCRdb re-called the reads with MiXCR, one entry per CDR3 protein. The sample carries 95,000 to 150,000 distinct CDR3 sequences, about 40% recorded once. The chain has TRBV20-1 and TRBJ2-3, with TRBD2 matching 7 bases. This receptor was obtained from a human donor with aplastic anemia. Source material: sorted CD4+, CD8+, or CD8+CD57+ T cells (not recorded which) from PBMCs. CDR3 loop: CSVGRAGVLGKANTQYF. CDR3 sequence (DNA): TGCAGTGTGGGGCGGGCGGGGGTGCTTGGCAAGGCAAATACGCAGTATTTT.